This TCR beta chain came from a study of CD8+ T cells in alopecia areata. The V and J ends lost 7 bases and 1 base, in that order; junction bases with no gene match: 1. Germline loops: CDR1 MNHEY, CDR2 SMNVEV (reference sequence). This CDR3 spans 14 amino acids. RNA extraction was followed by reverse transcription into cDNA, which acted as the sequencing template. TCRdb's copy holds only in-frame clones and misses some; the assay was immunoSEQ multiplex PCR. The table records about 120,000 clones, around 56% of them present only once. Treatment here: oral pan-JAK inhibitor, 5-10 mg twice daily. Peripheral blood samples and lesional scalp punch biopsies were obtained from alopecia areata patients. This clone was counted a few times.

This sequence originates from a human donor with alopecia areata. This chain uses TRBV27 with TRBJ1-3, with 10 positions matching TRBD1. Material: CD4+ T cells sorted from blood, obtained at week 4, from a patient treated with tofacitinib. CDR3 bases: TGTGCCAGCAAGGGACAGGGGTCTGGAAACACCATATATTTT. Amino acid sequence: CASKGQGSGNTIYF.